This T cell receptor beta chain was captured in a study of CD8 T cells in ankylosing spondylitis. TCRdb processed the 5' RACE reads anew with MiXCR; each CDR3 protein has one entry. This sample yields 130,000 or so distinct CDR3 sequences, of which about 6.5% are seen a single time; about 12% belongs to the top ten. The CDR3 extends over 15 amino acids. The V end lost 0 bases, the J end lost 4 bases, and 11 bases lay between the germline ends. Germline-derived CDR1 and CDR2 are SGHRS and YFSETQ. This clonotype was counted at least ten times. The gene calls are TRBV5-1 and TRBJ1-5, with a possible D match to TRBD1 (6 bases). Sequenced: blood, either unsorted or a sorted T cell fraction (not recorded which). This TCR derives from a male donor with ankylosing spondylitis or in good health (not recorded which). The CDR3 sequence: CASSLDGQRNQPQHF. The DNA of the CDR3 is TGCGCCAGCAGCTTGGACGGACAGAGGAATCAGCCCCAGCATTTT.